This T cell receptor beta chain derives from a study of response to subunit inactivated influenza vaccine. Overall study results and limits: The authors proposed limited new T cell recruitment per seasonal influenza vaccination.

This CDR3 has 15 amino acids. V lost 6 bases and J lost 2; bases outside the gene matches: 7. Germline CDR1 and CDR2: MDHEN and SYDVKM. Many counts were recorded for this clonotype. Its antigen is still unknown. TCRdb ran MiXCR on the RT-PCR reads and lists one entry per CDR3 protein. There are approximately 700,000 distinct CDR3 sequences in the sample; approximately 14% occur only once, and about 9.9% lies in the top ten. Sequenced here: PBMCs from blood, sampled roughly 13 days after vaccination. This clonotype was sampled from a man aged 45-65 years who received an inactivated influenza vaccine. This chain joins TRBV28 and TRBJ2-7; 10 positions agree with TRBD2. The CDR3 reads CASSTPSGRAYEQYF. The CDR3 DNA reads as TGTGCCAGCAGCACACCAAGCGGGAGGGCCTACGAGCAGTACTTC.